This T cell receptor beta chain was sequenced during a study of patients and donors after allogeneic stem cell transplantation. The ends were cut back, 3 bases at V and 4 bases at J, with 10 bases in the middle. CDR1 is DFQATT and CDR2 is SNEGSKA in the germline V gene (reference sequence). The CDR3 is made up of 13 amino acids. TCRdb re-called the RT-PCR reads with MiXCR, one entry per CDR3 protein. The sample shows around 200,000 distinct CDR3 sequences, roughly two fifths of them seen only once. The sample was blood, either unsorted or a sorted T cell fraction (not recorded which). V and J are TRBV20-1 and TRBJ1-5; the D gene is possibly TRBD1 (5 bases). This receptor was taken from a human donor who was either an allogeneic HSCT recipient or a stem cell or donor lymphocyte infusion donor (not recorded which). It is not recorded whose cells these are; they may come from a transplant donor. CDR3 sequence reads: CSASKGPNQPQHF. The CDR3 nucleotides are TGCAGTGCTAGTAAGGGGCCGAATCAGCCCCAGCATTTT.